This paragraph reports one T cell receptor (beta chain). The antigen is undetermined. Transcripts of RNA were the source for amplifying TCR beta CDR3 regions. First-round RT-PCR relied on HTBI primers, and a second-round multiplex PCR came next. TCRdb reprocessed the multiplex PCR reads via MiXCR and lists one record per CDR3 protein. This sample yields about 740,000 distinct CDR3 sequences, of which roughly two fifths are seen a single time; 44% belongs to the top ten. The data originate from a study of Graves' ophthalmopathy and Graves' hyperthyroidism. The study, taken as a whole, reports: Most thyroid clonotypes expanded beyond 0.001 frequency were also found in blood.

The TCR comes from an adult man with Graves' ophthalmopathy. Sequenced: peripheral blood.

Written as DNA, the CDR3 is TGTGCCCGGTCAGGACCCTCTGGAAACACCATATATTTT. It codes for CARSGPSGNTIYF. V and J are TRBV2 and TRBJ1-3, with D unresolved. The germline CDR1 and CDR2 sequences are SNHLY and FYNNEI. V lost 11 bases and J lost 0, with 11 bases in between. This CDR3 comprises 13 residues.